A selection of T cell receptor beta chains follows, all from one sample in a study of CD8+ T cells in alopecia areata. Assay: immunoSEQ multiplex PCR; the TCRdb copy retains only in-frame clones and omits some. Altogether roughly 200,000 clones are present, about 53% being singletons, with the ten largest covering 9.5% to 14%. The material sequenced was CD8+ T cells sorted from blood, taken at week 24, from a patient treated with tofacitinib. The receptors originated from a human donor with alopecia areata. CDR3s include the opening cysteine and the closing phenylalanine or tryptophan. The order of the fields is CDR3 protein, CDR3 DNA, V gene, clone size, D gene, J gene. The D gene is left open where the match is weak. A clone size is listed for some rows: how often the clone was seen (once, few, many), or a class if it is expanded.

CDR3aa: CASSEETTSYGYTF; CDR3nt: TGTGCCAGCAGTGAAGAGACGACCTCCTATGGCTACACCTTC; v_gene: TRBV2; abundance: NA; d_gene: NA; j_gene: TRBJ1-2
CDR3aa: CASSQGLAGVSEQFF; CDR3nt: TGTGCCAGCAGCCAAGGACTAGCGGGGGTGAGCGAGCAGTTCTTC; v_gene: TRBV6-5; abundance: NA; d_gene: TRBD2; j_gene: TRBJ2-1
CDR3aa: CASSPPDRLSPLHF; CDR3nt: TGCGCCAGCAGCCCCCCGGACAGGCTTTCACCCCTCCACTTT; v_gene: TRBV4-1; abundance: NA; d_gene: TRBD1; j_gene: TRBJ1-6
CDR3aa: CASSPRGDRGYGYTF; CDR3nt: TGTGCCAGCAGCCCTAGGGGGGACAGGGGCTATGGCTACACCTTC; v_gene: TRBV11-2; abundance: NA; d_gene: TRBD1; j_gene: TRBJ1-2
CDR3aa: CASSHDRDQPQHF; CDR3nt: TGTGCCAGCAGCCACGACAGAGATCAGCCCCAGCATTTT; v_gene: TRBV7-9; abundance: few; d_gene: NA; j_gene: TRBJ1-5
CDR3aa: CASSGQLSYGYTF; CDR3nt: TGTGCCAGCAGCGGACAGCTGAGCTATGGCTACACCTTC; v_gene: TRBV6-1; abundance: NA; d_gene: NA; j_gene: TRBJ1-2
CDR3aa: CASSPGTPNQPQHF; CDR3nt: TGTGCCAGTAGTCCCGGGACTCCTAACCAGCCCCAGCATTTT; v_gene: TRBV19; abundance: NA; d_gene: NA; j_gene: TRBJ1-5
CDR3aa: CASSYLRGGLDNEQFF; CDR3nt: TGTGCCAGCAGTTACCTCCGGGGGGGACTTGACAATGAGCAGTTCTTC; v_gene: TRBV6-6; abundance: few; d_gene: TRBD2; j_gene: TRBJ2-1
CDR3aa: CASSEPRTGGDNEQFF; CDR3nt: TGCGCCAGCAGTGAGCCCCGTACCGGGGGGGACAATGAGCAGTTCTTC; v_gene: TRBV10-1; abundance: few; d_gene: TRBD2; j_gene: TRBJ2-1
CDR3aa: CASSQMGQQETQYF; CDR3nt: TGCGCCAGCAGTCAAATGGGGCAGCAAGAGACCCAGTACTTC; v_gene: TRBV23-1; abundance: few; d_gene: NA; j_gene: TRBJ2-5
CDR3aa: CASSLSQGIGNEQFF; CDR3nt: TGTGCCAGCAGCTTATCACAGGGAATAGGCAATGAGCAGTTCTTC; v_gene: TRBV11-1; abundance: NA; d_gene: NA; j_gene: TRBJ2-1
CDR3aa: CSVRGAVNGYTF; CDR3nt: TGCAGCGTTAGGGGCGCGGTTAATGGCTACACCTTC; v_gene: TRBV29-1; abundance: NA; d_gene: NA; j_gene: TRBJ1-2
CDR3aa: CASSYTTEGQGFEYF; CDR3nt: TGTGCCAGCAGTTATACAACCGAGGGACAGGGTTTCGAGTACTTC; v_gene: TRBV6-6; abundance: few; d_gene: TRBD1; j_gene: TRBJ2-7
CDR3aa: CASSPSGGTYEQYF; CDR3nt: TGTGCCAGCAGTCCGAGCGGGGGAACCTACGAGCAGTACTTC; v_gene: TRBV6-6; abundance: NA; d_gene: TRBD2; j_gene: TRBJ2-7
CDR3aa: CASSLTTVYRGNSPLHF; CDR3nt: TGTGCCAGCAGCTTAACCACGGTTTACAGGGGTAATTCACCCCTCCACTTT; v_gene: TRBV11-2; abundance: NA; d_gene: TRBD1; j_gene: TRBJ1-6
CDR3aa: CASSFYEGTEAFF; CDR3nt: TGTGCCAGCAGCTTCTACGAGGGGACTGAAGCTTTCTTT; v_gene: TRBV5-6; abundance: NA; d_gene: NA; j_gene: TRBJ1-1
CDR3aa: CASSPTAGAGANVLTF; CDR3nt: TGCGCCAGCAGCCCTACAGCCGGGGCTGGGGCCAACGTCCTGACTTTC; v_gene: TRBV5-1; abundance: NA; d_gene: NA; j_gene: TRBJ2-6
CDR3aa: CASSSSGGARNEQFF; CDR3nt: TGCGCCAGCAGTTCAAGCGGGGGGGCCCGAAATGAGCAGTTCTTC; v_gene: TRBV5-1; abundance: NA; d_gene: TRBD2; j_gene: TRBJ2-1
CDR3aa: CASLGSENSPLHF; CDR3nt: TGTGCCTCCCTTGGCAGTGAGAATTCACCCCTCCACTTT; v_gene: TRBV19; abundance: NA; d_gene: NA; j_gene: TRBJ1-6
CDR3aa: CASSPGQDANYGYTF; CDR3nt: TGTGCCAGCAGCCCTGGACAGGATGCTAACTATGGCTACACCTTC; v_gene: TRBV7-9; abundance: once; d_gene: TRBD1; j_gene: TRBJ1-2
CDR3aa: CASSPPGRTYEQYF; CDR3nt: TGTGCCAGCAGCCCCCCGGGACGGACATACGAGCAGTACTTC; v_gene: TRBV11-2; abundance: NA; d_gene: NA; j_gene: TRBJ2-7
CDR3aa: CASSEDIFDDSYEQYF; CDR3nt: TGTGCCAGCAGCGAGGACATCTTCGACGACTCCTACGAGCAGTACTTC; v_gene: TRBV11-3; abundance: NA; d_gene: NA; j_gene: TRBJ2-7
CDR3aa: CASSPQDRSRAKNIQYF; CDR3nt: TGTGCCAGCAGCCCCCAGGACAGGTCTCGGGCCAAAAACATTCAGTACTTC; v_gene: TRBV7-3; abundance: few; d_gene: TRBD1; j_gene: TRBJ2-4
CDR3aa: CASSTSTHTRSGANVLTF; CDR3nt: TGTGCCAGCAGCACGTCCACGCACACCCGCTCTGGGGCCAACGTCCTGACTTTC; v_gene: TRBV9; abundance: NA; d_gene: NA; j_gene: TRBJ2-6
CDR3aa: CASSHREYTEAFF; CDR3nt: TGCGCCAGCAGCCACCGGGAGTACACTGAAGCTTTCTTT; v_gene: TRBV5-1; abundance: NA; d_gene: NA; j_gene: TRBJ1-1
CDR3aa: CASSSSGQPNQPQHF; CDR3nt: TGTGCCAGCAGTTCCTCGGGTCAGCCGAATCAGCCCCAGCATTTT; v_gene: TRBV7-2; abundance: NA; d_gene: NA; j_gene: TRBJ1-5
CDR3aa: CASSLGPGLNYEQYF; CDR3nt: TGCGCCAGCAGCTTGGGTCCGGGATTGAACTACGAGCAGTACTTC; v_gene: TRBV5-1; abundance: NA; d_gene: NA; j_gene: TRBJ2-7
CDR3aa: CASSWSRDFRRGYTF; CDR3nt: TGCGCCAGCAGCTGGAGCCGGGACTTTCGGCGAGGCTACACCTTC; v_gene: TRBV5-1; abundance: NA; d_gene: NA; j_gene: TRBJ1-2
CDR3aa: CASSYSSGTDTQYF; CDR3nt: TGTGCCAGCAGTTACTCGTCAGGCACAGATACGCAGTATTTT; v_gene: TRBV6-6; abundance: NA; d_gene: NA; j_gene: TRBJ2-3
CDR3aa: CSALTENTEAFF; CDR3nt: TGCAGCGCTCTGACAGAGAACACTGAAGCTTTCTTT; v_gene: TRBV29-1; abundance: NA; d_gene: NA; j_gene: TRBJ1-1
CDR3aa: CASSLSISYEQYF; CDR3nt: TGTGCCAGCAGCTTAAGTATCTCCTACGAGCAGTACTTC; v_gene: TRBV11-2; abundance: few; d_gene: NA; j_gene: TRBJ2-7
CDR3aa: CAWQQGVEAFF; CDR3nt: TGTGCCTGGCAACAGGGAGTTGAAGCTTTCTTT; v_gene: TRBV30; abundance: NA; d_gene: NA; j_gene: TRBJ1-1